This entry features one TCR beta chain sequence. Blood RNA came from unsorted whole blood; germline DNA was also extracted. These data originate in a study of tumor-infiltrating lymphocytes in primary liver carcinoma. Whole-study context: Productive TCRbeta reads per sample were roughly 3.5 to 8 million, not differing by tissue.

The investigators made TCR beta cDNA from around 540 ng total RNA, using a constant-region primer. Libraries covering TCR beta were generated through three nested multiplex PCR rounds (using a slightly modified ARM-PCR). Running around 9 cycles apiece, the first two PCR rounds relied on TRBV1-TRBV30 forward primers together with a C-beta reverse primer. TCRdb re-called the multiplex PCR reads through MiXCR, storing one row per CDR3 protein. The table includes about 330,000 distinct CDR3 sequences, roughly two thirds detected once. Looked up from germline, CDR1 is SGHNT and CDR2 is YENEEA. The CDR3 length is 14 residues.

The sample taken for sequencing was peripheral blood. The TCR sequence derives from a man aged 35 to 55 with primary liver carcinoma and hepatitis B virus infection. The rearrangement joins TRBV11-3 to TRBJ2-2, with 9 bases lining up with TRBD2. The CDR3 DNA follows: TGTGCTAACAGCTTACGACTAGCGGCCGGGGAGCTGTTTTTT. This sequence encodes CANSLRLAAGELFF. Full variable domain (remainder filled in from reference TRBV11-3 and TRBJ2-2): EAGVVQSPRYKIIEKKQPVAFWCNPISGHNTLYWYLQNLGQGPELLIRYENEEAVDDSQLPKDRFSAERLKGVDSTLKIQPAELGDSAVYLCANSLRLAAGELFFGEGSRLTVL.